These T cell receptor beta chains were read from a single sample in a study of T cell responses to AZD1222 COVID-19 vaccine. The repertoire was sequenced with immunoSEQ multiplex PCR; TCRdb's copy has only in-frame clones and lacks some. The sample carries 100,000 to 130,000 clones, 87% recorded once. Sequencing was performed on peripheral blood, taken 28 days after the second AZD1222 dose. These receptors were obtained from an adult who received the AZD1222 COVID-19 vaccine. CDR3s include the opening cysteine and the closing phenylalanine or tryptophan. D genes are given only for firm matches. Clone size, where shown, is once, few, many, or a class for clones that have expanded.

CDR3 protein: CASSSTDTQYF
CDR3 DNA: TGCGCCAGCAGCTCGACAGATACGCAGTATTTT
D gene: NA
clone size: NA
J gene: TRBJ2-3
V gene: TRBV5-1

CDR3 protein: CASSQVGQSTDTQYF
CDR3 DNA: TGTGCCAGCAGCCAAGTTGGCCAGAGCACAGATACGCAGTATTTT
D gene: NA
clone size: NA
J gene: TRBJ2-3
V gene: TRBV14

CDR3 protein: CASSLTGTVNTGELFF
CDR3 DNA: TGCGCCAGCAGCTTGACAGGGACGGTGAACACCGGGGAGCTGTTTTTT
D gene: NA
clone size: NA
J gene: TRBJ2-2
V gene: TRBV5-1

CDR3 protein: CATSDVWGGDTGELFF
CDR3 DNA: TGTGCCACCAGTGATGTCTGGGGTGGGGACACCGGGGAGCTGTTTTTT
D gene: NA
clone size: NA
J gene: TRBJ2-2
V gene: TRBV24-1

CDR3 protein: CASSLGTSYEQYF
CDR3 DNA: TGTGCCAGCAGTCTCGGGACAAGCTACGAGCAGTACTTC
D gene: NA
clone size: NA
J gene: TRBJ2-7
V gene: TRBV27

CDR3 protein: CASSPDRAGIYGYTF
CDR3 DNA: TGCGCCAGCAGCCCGGACAGGGCGGGAATCTATGGCTACACCTTC
D gene: TRBD1
clone size: NA
J gene: TRBJ1-2
V gene: TRBV4-3

CDR3 protein: CASRQGAQQPQHF
CDR3 DNA: TGTGCCAGCAGACAGGGGGCTCAGCAGCCCCAGCATTTT
D gene: TRBD1
clone size: NA
J gene: TRBJ1-5
V gene: TRBV2

CDR3 protein: CASSSGTGVEQYF
CDR3 DNA: TGTGCCAGCAGCTCGGGGACAGGGGTCGAGCAGTACTTC
D gene: TRBD1
clone size: NA
J gene: TRBJ2-7
V gene: TRBV5-4

CDR3 protein: CSATRGREQYF
CDR3 DNA: TGCAGTGCCACCCGGGGCCGGGAGCAGTACTTC
D gene: NA
clone size: NA
J gene: TRBJ2-7
V gene: TRBV20-1

CDR3 protein: CASSFGQGNGYTF
CDR3 DNA: TGTGCCAGCAGCTTCGGCCAGGGGAATGGCTACACCTTC
D gene: NA
clone size: NA
J gene: TRBJ1-2
V gene: TRBV11-1

CDR3 protein: CATSPGRDGQPQHF
CDR3 DNA: TGTGCCACCTCCCCGGGGAGAGATGGCCAGCCCCAGCATTTT
D gene: NA
clone size: NA
J gene: TRBJ1-5
V gene: TRBV15

CDR3 protein: CASSQEGAGYTF
CDR3 DNA: TGTGCCAGCTCACAGGAGGGGGCTGGCTACACCTTC
D gene: TRBD1
clone size: NA
J gene: TRBJ1-2
V gene: TRBV18

CDR3 protein: CASSLKRGDNNEQFF
CDR3 DNA: TGTGCCAGCAGCCTCAAGCGGGGGGACAACAATGAGCAGTTCTTC
D gene: TRBD2
clone size: few
J gene: TRBJ2-1
V gene: TRBV7-2

CDR3 protein: CASSLAGGLYNEQFF
CDR3 DNA: TGTGCCAGCAGCTTAGCGGGGGGGCTTTACAATGAGCAGTTCTTC
D gene: NA
clone size: NA
J gene: TRBJ2-1
V gene: TRBV7-2

CDR3 protein: CATTRDRGNYGYTF
CDR3 DNA: TGTGCCACCACTAGGGACAGGGGTAACTATGGCTACACCTTC
D gene: TRBD1
clone size: NA
J gene: TRBJ1-2
V gene: TRBV5-8

CDR3 protein: CASSFGYSTDTQYF
CDR3 DNA: TGTGCCAGCAGCTTCGGCTATTCCACAGATACGCAGTATTTT
D gene: NA
clone size: NA
J gene: TRBJ2-3
V gene: TRBV7-2

CDR3 protein: CASSLGTGGQETQYF
CDR3 DNA: TGTGCCAGCAGCTTAGGTACAGGAGGGCAAGAGACCCAGTACTTC
D gene: NA
clone size: NA
J gene: TRBJ2-5
V gene: TRBV7-7

CDR3 protein: CATRDRGSEAFF
CDR3 DNA: TGTGCGACCCGGGACAGGGGTTCTGAAGCTTTCTTT
D gene: TRBD1
clone size: NA
J gene: TRBJ1-1
V gene: TRBV19

CDR3 protein: CASSYLTGGADNEQFF
CDR3 DNA: TGTGCCAGCAGTTACCTCACAGGGGGCGCTGACAATGAGCAGTTCTTC
D gene: TRBD1
clone size: NA
J gene: TRBJ2-1
V gene: TRBV6-5

CDR3 protein: CASSYPTRGYNEQFF
CDR3 DNA: TGTGCCAGCAGTTACCCCACTAGGGGCTACAATGAGCAGTTCTTC
D gene: NA
clone size: NA
J gene: TRBJ2-1
V gene: TRBV6-2/TRBV6-3

CDR3 protein: CASSLEGTNTEAFF
CDR3 DNA: TGCGCCAGCAGCTTGGAGGGGACGAACACTGAAGCTTTCTTT
D gene: NA
clone size: NA
J gene: TRBJ1-1
V gene: TRBV5-1

CDR3 protein: CATSDPGQGSYEQYF
CDR3 DNA: TGTGCCACCAGTGACCCCGGGCAGGGCTCCTACGAGCAGTACTTC
D gene: NA
clone size: few
J gene: TRBJ2-7
V gene: TRBV24-1

CDR3 protein: CASSPNRGLGNTIYF
CDR3 DNA: TGTGCCAGCAGCCCAAACAGGGGCCTGGGAAACACCATATATTTT
D gene: TRBD1
clone size: once
J gene: TRBJ1-3
V gene: TRBV11-2

CDR3 protein: CASSLGRDFYEQYF
CDR3 DNA: TGTGCCAGCAGCTTGGGACGGGATTTCTACGAGCAGTACTTC
D gene: NA
clone size: NA
J gene: TRBJ2-7
V gene: TRBV7-8

CDR3 protein: CASSFWTGVASNYGYTF
CDR3 DNA: TGTGCCAGCAGCTTCTGGACAGGGGTGGCCTCTAACTATGGCTACACCTTC
D gene: TRBD1
clone size: NA
J gene: TRBJ1-2
V gene: TRBV7-9

CDR3 protein: CASSLRSSGANVLTF
CDR3 DNA: TGTGCCAGCAGCCTAAGAAGCTCTGGGGCCAACGTCCTGACTTTC
D gene: NA
clone size: NA
J gene: TRBJ2-6
V gene: TRBV7-3

CDR3 protein: CASSGQGHNEQFF
CDR3 DNA: TGTGCCAGCAGCGGACAGGGTCACAATGAGCAGTTCTTC
D gene: TRBD1
clone size: few
J gene: TRBJ2-1
V gene: TRBV13

CDR3 protein: CASSPRSGNTIYF
CDR3 DNA: TGTGCCAGCAGTCCCCGGTCCGGAAACACCATATATTTT
D gene: NA
clone size: NA
J gene: TRBJ1-3
V gene: TRBV12-3/TRBV12-4

CDR3 protein: CASGTGSTDTQYF
CDR3 DNA: TGCGCCAGCGGGACAGGGAGCACAGATACGCAGTATTTT
D gene: TRBD1
clone size: NA
J gene: TRBJ2-3
V gene: TRBV10-1